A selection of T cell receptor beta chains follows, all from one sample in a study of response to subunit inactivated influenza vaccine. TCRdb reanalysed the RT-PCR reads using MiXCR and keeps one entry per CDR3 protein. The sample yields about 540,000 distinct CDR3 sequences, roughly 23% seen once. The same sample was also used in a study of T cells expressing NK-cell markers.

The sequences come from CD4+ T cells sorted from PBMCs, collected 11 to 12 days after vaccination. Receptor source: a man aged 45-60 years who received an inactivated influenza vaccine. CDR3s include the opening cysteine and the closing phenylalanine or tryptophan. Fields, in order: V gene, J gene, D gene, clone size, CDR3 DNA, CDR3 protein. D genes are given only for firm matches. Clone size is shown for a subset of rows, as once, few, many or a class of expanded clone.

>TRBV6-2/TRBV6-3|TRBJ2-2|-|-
TGTGCCAGCAGTTATGCGGGCACAACGAACACCGGGGAGCTGTTTTTT
CASSYAGTTNTGELFF
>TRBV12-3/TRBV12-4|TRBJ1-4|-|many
TGTGCCAGCAGCTCGGGACGAACGCGCGGCGCGGAAAAACTGTTTTTT
CASSSGRTRGAEKLFF
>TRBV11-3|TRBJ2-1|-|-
TGTGCCAGCAGCTTAGGAGAGGTTGACAATGAGCAGTTCTTC
CASSLGEVDNEQFF
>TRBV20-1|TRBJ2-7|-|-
TGCAGTGCTAGGGGCAGGGCCTACGAGCAGTACTTC
CSARGRAYEQYF
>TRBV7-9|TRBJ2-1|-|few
TGTGCCAGCAGCTCGCCGGCCTCTTACAATGAGCAGTTCTTC
CASSSPASYNEQFF
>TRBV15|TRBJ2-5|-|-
TGTGCCACCAGCAGCGTAACAGGGTTAGAGACCCAGTACTTC
CATSSVTGLETQYF
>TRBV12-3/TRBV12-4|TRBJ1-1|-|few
TGTGCCAGCAGCCGCAAACTGAACACTGAAGCTTTCTTT
CASSRKLNTEAFF
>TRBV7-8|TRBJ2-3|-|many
TGTGCCAGCAGCTTAGGCCCAGATACGCAGTATTTT
CASSLGPDTQYF
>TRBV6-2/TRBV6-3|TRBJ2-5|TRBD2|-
TGTGCCAGCAGTCTTGGACTAGCGGGAGAACTTAGGGGGGAGACCCAGTACTTC
CASSLGLAGELRGETQYF
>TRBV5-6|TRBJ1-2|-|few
TGTGCCAGCAGCCTCGGACAGAAAGCTCTTGGCTACACCTTC
CASSLGQKALGYTF
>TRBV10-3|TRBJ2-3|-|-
TGTGCCATCAGTGGGGTCAGGGGCAATGCAGATACGCAGTATTTT
CAISGVRGNADTQYF
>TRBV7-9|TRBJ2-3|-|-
TGTGCCAGCAGCCCCATATGGGGTAGCACAGATACGCAGTATTTT
CASSPIWGSTDTQYF
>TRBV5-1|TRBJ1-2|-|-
TGCGCCAGCAGCTTGGACTCGGGCGGGGGCTATGGCTACACCTTC
CASSLDSGGGYGYTF
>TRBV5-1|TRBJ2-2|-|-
TGCGCCAGCCGATCCCCGGCATCAAACACCGGGGAGCTGTTTTTT
CASRSPASNTGELFF
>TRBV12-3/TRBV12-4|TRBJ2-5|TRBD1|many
TGTGCCAGCAGCCGCTCAGGACAGGGGGGAGTAGAGACCCAGTACTTC
CASSRSGQGGVETQYF
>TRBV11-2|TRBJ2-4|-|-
TGTGCCAGCAGCTTAGATACAGTTAGAAACATTCAGTACTTC
CASSLDTVRNIQYF
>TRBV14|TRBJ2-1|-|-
TGTGCCAGCAGCCAAGATCTAAGGACAGCACAGTTCTTC
CASSQDLRTAQFF
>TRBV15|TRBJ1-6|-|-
TGTGCCACCAGCAGAGCGGCCAGGGGCAATTCACCCCTCCACTTT
CATSRAARGNSPLHF
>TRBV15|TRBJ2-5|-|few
TGTGCCACCAGCAGAGATATCAATGTTGGGGGAGGAGAGACCCAGTACTTC
CATSRDINVGGGETQYF
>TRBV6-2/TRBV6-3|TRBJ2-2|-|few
TGTGCCAGCAGTTACTCGGTATCGAGTTCGGCCGGGGAGCTGTTTTTT
CASSYSVSSSAGELFF
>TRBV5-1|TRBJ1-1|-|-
TGCGCCAGCAGCTTGGCCACAGGCATGAACACTGAAGCTTTCTTT
CASSLATGMNTEAFF
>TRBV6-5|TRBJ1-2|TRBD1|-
TGTGCCAGCAGTTACTCCTACCGACAGGGGAGCTATGGCTACACCTTC
CASSYSYRQGSYGYTF
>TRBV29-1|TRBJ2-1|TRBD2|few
TGCAGCGCCATACTTAGCGGGAGGGCCTCCAATGAGCAGTTCTTC
CSAILSGRASNEQFF
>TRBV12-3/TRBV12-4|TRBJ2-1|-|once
TGTGCCAGCAGTTCTGCCGGACTACCCGGGGGAGGTGAGCAGTTCTTC
CASSSAGLPGGGEQFF
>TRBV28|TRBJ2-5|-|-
TGTGCCAGCAGTTTCCCAAGGGGTTTGGGGACGAAGGGAAAAGAGACCCAGTACTTC
CASSFPRGLGTKGKETQYF
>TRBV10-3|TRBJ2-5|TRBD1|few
TGTGCCATCAGTGGGACAGGGGCGGACGCGGTTCAGTACTTC
CAISGTGADAVQYF
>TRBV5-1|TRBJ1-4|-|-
TGCGCCAGCAGCCAGATGGGTGGAGGGCCAGGGGAAAAACTGTTTTTT
CASSQMGGGPGEKLFF
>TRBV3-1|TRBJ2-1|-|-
TGTGCCAGCACCCGCGGGGTTTACAATGAGCAGTTCTTC
CASTRGVYNEQFF
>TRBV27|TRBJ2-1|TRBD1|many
TGTGCCAGCAGTTTATGGGGGACAGGGGGCTACAATGAGCAGTTCTTC
CASSLWGTGGYNEQFF
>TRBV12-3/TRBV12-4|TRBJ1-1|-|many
TGTGCCAGCAGTTTTTCGGGGATGAACACTGAAGCTTTCTTT
CASSFSGMNTEAFF
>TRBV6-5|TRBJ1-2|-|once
TGTGCCAGCAGTTACTCGATGAAACCGGGTGGCTACACCTTC
CASSYSMKPGGYTF
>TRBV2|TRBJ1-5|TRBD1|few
TGTGCCAGCAGGTCCGGGACAGGGAATCAGCCCCAGCATTTT
CASRSGTGNQPQHF
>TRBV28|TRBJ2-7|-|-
TGTGCCAGCAGTTTAGGGCTTGGGGGCGAGCAGTACTTC
CASSLGLGGEQYF
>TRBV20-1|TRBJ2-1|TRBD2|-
TGCAGTGCTAGAATTCTAGCGGGAAATCTCAATGAGCAGTTCTTC
CSARILAGNLNEQFF